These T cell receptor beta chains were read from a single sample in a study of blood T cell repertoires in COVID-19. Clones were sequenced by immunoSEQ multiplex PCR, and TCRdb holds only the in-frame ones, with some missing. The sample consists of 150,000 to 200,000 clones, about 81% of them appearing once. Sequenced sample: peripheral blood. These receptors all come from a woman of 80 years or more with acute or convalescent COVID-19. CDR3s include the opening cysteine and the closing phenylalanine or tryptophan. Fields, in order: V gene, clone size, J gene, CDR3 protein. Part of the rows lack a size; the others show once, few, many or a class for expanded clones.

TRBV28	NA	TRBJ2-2	CASRRVTVNTGELFF
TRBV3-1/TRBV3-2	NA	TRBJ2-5	CASSHAGGQETQYF
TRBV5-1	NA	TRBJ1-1	CASKQETEAFF
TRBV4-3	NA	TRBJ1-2	CASSQARGGGGYTF
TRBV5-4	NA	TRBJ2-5	CASSPGSGLQETQYF
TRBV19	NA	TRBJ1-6	CASSGQGVQSSPLHF
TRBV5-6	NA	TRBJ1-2	CASSLRYPGYGYTF
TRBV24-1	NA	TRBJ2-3	CATSDPGLAGGPSTDTQYF
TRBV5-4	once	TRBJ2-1	CAAGLQGTYNEQFF
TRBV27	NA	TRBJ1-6	CASSPLGRGSPLHF
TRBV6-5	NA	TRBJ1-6	CASSSVGGGSPLHF
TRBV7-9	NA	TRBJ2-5	CASSLDLGSQETQYF
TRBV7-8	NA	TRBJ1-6	CASSSALTGRISPLHF
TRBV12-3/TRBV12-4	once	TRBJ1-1	CASRPSGNTEAFF
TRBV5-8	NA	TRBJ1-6	CASSPVFPPSSYNSPLHF
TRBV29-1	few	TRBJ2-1	CSAGQVRNEQFF
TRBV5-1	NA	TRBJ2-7	CASSLGQGSYEQYF
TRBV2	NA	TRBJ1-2	CASSLNEGSGYTF